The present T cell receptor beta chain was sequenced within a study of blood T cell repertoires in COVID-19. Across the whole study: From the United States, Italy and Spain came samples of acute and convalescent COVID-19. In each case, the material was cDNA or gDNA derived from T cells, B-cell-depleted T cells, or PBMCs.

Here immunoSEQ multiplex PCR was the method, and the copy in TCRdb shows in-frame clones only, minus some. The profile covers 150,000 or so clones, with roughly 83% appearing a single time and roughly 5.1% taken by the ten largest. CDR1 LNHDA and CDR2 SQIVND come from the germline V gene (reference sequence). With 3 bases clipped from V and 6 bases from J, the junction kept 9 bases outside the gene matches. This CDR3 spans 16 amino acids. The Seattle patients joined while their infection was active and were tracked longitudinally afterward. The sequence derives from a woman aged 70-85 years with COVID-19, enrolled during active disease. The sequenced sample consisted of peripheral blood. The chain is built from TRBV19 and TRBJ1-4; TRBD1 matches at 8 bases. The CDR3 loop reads CASSIGQGAYHEKLFF. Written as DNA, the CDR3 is TGTGCCAGTAGTATCGGCCAGGGGGCTTATCATGAAAAACTGTTTTTT.